Listed below are T cell receptor beta chains from one sample, sequenced in a study of CD8+ T cells in alopecia areata. Clones were read by immunoSEQ multiplex PCR, and TCRdb kept only the in-frame ones, dropping some. The data hold hundreds of thousands of clones, with approximately 70% observed a single time. The sequenced sample was CD4+ T cells sorted from blood, obtained at approximately week 45, from a patient treated with tofacitinib. These receptors originate from a human donor with alopecia areata. CDR3s include the opening cysteine and the closing phenylalanine or tryptophan. The D gene is left open where the match is weak. Only some rows state a clone size, as once, few, many or a class for expanded clones.

D	J	length	V	size	DNA	CDR3
NA	TRBJ1-2	12	TRBV30	NA	TGTGCCTGGGAAAATTCGGGCTATGGCTACACCTTC	CAWENSGYGYTF
NA	TRBJ2-6	15	TRBV7-2	NA	TGTGCCAGCAGCTTCGGGGCGTCTGGGGCCAACGTCCTGACTTTC	CASSFGASGANVLTF
NA	TRBJ1-1	15	TRBV29-1	NA	TGCAGCGTTGAAGATCTGGGCAGGGGAGGCACTGAAGCTTTCTTT	CSVEDLGRGGTEAFF
TRBD2	TRBJ2-2	16	TRBV29-1	NA	TGCAGCGTCGCCACGGGGCCTAGCGGCAACACCGGGGAGCTGTTTTTT	CSVATGPSGNTGELFF
NA	TRBJ1-5	13	TRBV6-5	NA	TGTGCCAGCAGTGCGACGGGGAATCAGCCCCAGCATTTT	CASSATGNQPQHF
NA	TRBJ1-5	13	TRBV30	NA	TGTGCCTGGAGTGGGTATAGCAATCAGCCCCAGCATTTT	CAWSGYSNQPQHF
NA	TRBJ1-4	14	TRBV7-2	NA	TGTGCCAGCAGCCCCCGAATGACAAAGGAAAAACTGTTTTTT	CASSPRMTKEKLFF
NA	TRBJ2-2	15	TRBV9	NA	TGTGCCAGCAGCCCCAGACAAGTTTACACCGGGGAGCTGTTTTTT	CASSPRQVYTGELFF
NA	TRBJ2-7	15	TRBV4-1	NA	TGCGCCAGCAGCCAAGTATCCCGACAGGGAGGCGAGCAGTACTTC	CASSQVSRQGGEQYF
TRBD1	TRBJ2-7	13	TRBV18	NA	TGTGCCAGCTCACCACGAGACAGGGGCGAGCAGTACTTC	CASSPRDRGEQYF
NA	TRBJ1-2	17	TRBV30	NA	TGTGCCTGGAGAAATTACAGGGCCCTTTCCGCTAACTATGGCTACACCTTC	CAWRNYRALSANYGYTF
NA	TRBJ1-6	14	TRBV9	NA	TGTGCCAGCAGCGTAGCACCGGCAAATTCACCCCTCCACTTT	CASSVAPANSPLHF
TRBD1	TRBJ1-6	15	TRBV7-9	NA	TGTGCCAGCAGCTTTGAACAGGGGCCAATTTCACCCCTCCACTTT	CASSFEQGPISPLHF
TRBD2	TRBJ2-7	13	TRBV5-6	NA	TGTGCCAGCAGCTACGGGGGGAACTACGAGCAGTACTTC	CASSYGGNYEQYF
NA	TRBJ2-1	12	TRBV29-1	few	TGCAGCGTTGAAGAGTTACGAGAGTGGCAGTTCTTC	CSVEELREWQFF
NA	TRBJ2-7	15	TRBV25-1	NA	TGTGCCAGCAGTGAATCTACAATCCTCCTGGGCGAGCAGTACTTC	CASSESTILLGEQYF
NA	TRBJ2-1	14	TRBV25-1	NA	TGTGCCACCCAGGAGAGCGGTTTCAACAATGAGCAGTTCTTC	CATQESGFNNEQFF
NA	TRBJ2-1	14	TRBV29-1	NA	TGCAGCGTGAAGGGGGGGAGCTCCTACAATGAGCAGTTCTTC	CSVKGGSSYNEQFF
NA	TRBJ1-1	13	TRBV30	NA	TGTGCCTGGAGTGCATGGGGGAACACTGAAGCTTTCTTT	CAWSAWGNTEAFF
NA	TRBJ1-3	14	TRBV23-1	NA	TGCGCCAGCAACGGACAGTACTCTGGAAACACCATATATTTT	CASNGQYSGNTIYF
NA	TRBJ1-1	12	TRBV5-1	once	TGCGCCAGCAGCTTGGGCCCCTACGAAGCTTTCTTT	CASSLGPYEAFF
NA	TRBJ2-3	15	TRBV14	NA	TGTGCCAGCAGCCAAGATGGTCCTCTCACAGATACGCAGTATTTT	CASSQDGPLTDTQYF
TRBD1	TRBJ1-2	18	TRBV13	once	TGTGCCAGCAGCCATACAGCCTTCCCGGGACAGGGAGAGGGTGGCTACACCTTC	CASSHTAFPGQGEGGYTF
NA	TRBJ1-1	16	TRBV30	NA	TGTGCCTGGAGGAAGGGCTCAGGAAACCAAGGGACTGAAGCTTTCTTT	CAWRKGSGNQGTEAFF